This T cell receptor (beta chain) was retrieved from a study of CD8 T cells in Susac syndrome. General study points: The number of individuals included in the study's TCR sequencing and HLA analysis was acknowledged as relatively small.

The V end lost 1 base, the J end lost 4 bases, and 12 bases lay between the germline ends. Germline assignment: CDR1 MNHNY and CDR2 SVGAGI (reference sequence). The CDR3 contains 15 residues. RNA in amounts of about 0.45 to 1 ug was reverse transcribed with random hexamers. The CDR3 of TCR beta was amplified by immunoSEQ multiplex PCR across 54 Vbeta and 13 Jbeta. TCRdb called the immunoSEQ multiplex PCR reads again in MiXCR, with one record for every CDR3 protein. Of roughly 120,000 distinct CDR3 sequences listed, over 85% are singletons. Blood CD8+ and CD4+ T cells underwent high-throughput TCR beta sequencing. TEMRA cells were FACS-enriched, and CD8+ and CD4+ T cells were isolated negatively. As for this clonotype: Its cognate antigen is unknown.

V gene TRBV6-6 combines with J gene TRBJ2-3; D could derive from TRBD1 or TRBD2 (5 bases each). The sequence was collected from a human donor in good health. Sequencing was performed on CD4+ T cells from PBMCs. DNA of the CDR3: TGTGCCAGCAGTTACTGGGGGAGTCAGTCAGATACGCAGTATTTT. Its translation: CASSYWGSQSDTQYF.